This T cell receptor (beta chain) appears in the sequencing data of a study of cytomegalovirus exposure and HLA in healthy donors. General observations from the study: Later examination showed HLA-associated TCR beta chains had greater clonal expansion than equally common others. It was approximately 150 TCR beta chains that were listed as cytomegalovirus-associated. Most TCR beta V segments were productive about 87% or about 30% of the time in an earlier analysis.

The CDR3 contains 15 residues. The V and J ends lost 3 bases and 5 bases respectively, with 14 bases between them. CDR1 and CDR2 from the germline V gene are KGHSH and LQKENI. 13 Jbeta primers and 60 Vbeta primers were used for the PCR. Generated by immunoSEQ multiplex PCR, the TCRdb table keeps only in-frame clones and is missing some. The sample carries fewer than 150,000 clones, approximately 15% recorded once. This clone was seen only a few times. Its target is not known. Sequenced material: PBMCs. J is TRBJ1-5 and V is TRBV18; D perhaps matches TRBD1 (5 bases). The clonotype originates from a woman under 30 in good health and CMV-seronegative. Written as DNA, the CDR3 is TGTGCCAGCTCACCCACCACAGACAGAGATCAGCCCCAGCATTTT. It translates to CASSPTTDRDQPQHF.